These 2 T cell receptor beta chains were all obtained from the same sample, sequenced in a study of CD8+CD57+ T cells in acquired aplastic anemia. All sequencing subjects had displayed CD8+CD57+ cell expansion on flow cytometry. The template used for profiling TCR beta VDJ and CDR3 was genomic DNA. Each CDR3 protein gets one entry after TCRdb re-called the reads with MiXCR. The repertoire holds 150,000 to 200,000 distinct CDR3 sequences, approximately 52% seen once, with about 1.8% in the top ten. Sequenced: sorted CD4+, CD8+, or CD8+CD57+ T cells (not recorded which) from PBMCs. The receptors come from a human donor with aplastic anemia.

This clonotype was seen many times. CDR3 nucleotides: TGTGCCAGCAGTTCAAAGTGGAACACTGAAGCTTTCTTT. Its translation is CASSSKWNTEAFF. J is TRBJ1-1 and V is TRBV6-1; no clear D. The CDR3 covers 13 residues. The V end was cut by 5 bases, the J end by 1 base, with 8 bases between. The germline gives CDR1 MNHNS, CDR2 SASEGT.

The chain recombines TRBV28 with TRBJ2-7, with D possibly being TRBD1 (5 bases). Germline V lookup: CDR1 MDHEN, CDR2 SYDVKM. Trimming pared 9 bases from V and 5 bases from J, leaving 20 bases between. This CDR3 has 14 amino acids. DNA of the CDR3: TGTGCCAGTCACGATGGCAGGGTGAGCCACGAGCAGTACTTC. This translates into CASHDGRVSHEQYF.